This T cell receptor beta chain was documented in a study of T cells in Graves' hyperthyroidism and ophthalmopathy. Broader study findings: Most clonotypes that expanded in the thyroid above 0.001 also showed up in blood. The model's output predicted ophthalmopathy at a median of roughly 6 months prior to onset.

Concerning this clonotype: Antigen specificity is unknown.

The length of the CDR3 is 16 residues. The germline CDR1 and CDR2 sequences are SGHAT and FQNNGV. V was clipped by 1 base and J by 3 bases, with 15 bases between them. Diagnoses were made from clinical symptoms, serum measures (thyroxine and TRAb), thyroid ultrasound and orbital computed tomography. An approximately 9.4 ml volume of fresh peripheral blood provided the PBMCs. Amplification yielded TCR beta CDR3 regions, with RNA transcripts as the source. Initially, a first-round RT-PCR of the TCR CDR3 employed the HTBI primer set. TCRdb redid the calling of the multiplex PCR reads with MiXCR, one entry per CDR3 protein. The table has about 530,000 distinct CDR3 sequences, approximately 17% seen once.

This chain uses TRBV11-2 with TRBJ1-1; a possible D gene is TRBD1 (6 bases). Input material: blood. The receptor's source is a woman between 18 and 30 years old with Graves' ophthalmopathy. The CDR3 DNA reads as TGTGCCAGCAGCTTAGGTGGGGGGCGAGGGTACACTGAAGCTTTCTTT. Protein: CASSLGGGRGYTEAFF.